This TCR beta chain was identified during a study of shared clonotypes between healthy human individuals. The protocol was immunoSEQ multiplex PCR, while the TCRdb copy is restricted to in-frame clones and leaves out a portion. This repertoire shows around 1,100,000 clones, about 80% found once; its top ten account for 0.89%. Germline CDR1 SGHDT, CDR2 YYEEEE. V was trimmed by 4 bases and J by 5 bases, leaving 14 bases between them. This CDR3 comprises 14 residues. V and J are TRBV5-6 and TRBJ2-3; D not resolved. Input material: memory CD4+ T cells from PBMCs. The sample's subset: CD45RA-negative fraction. The TCR was taken from a man aged 18 to 30 in good health. Some clones in this sample may be carry-over from other donors' samples. CDR3 DNA: TGTGCCAGCAGCCAGATGGCTGGGAAAGATACGCAGTATTTT. It codes for CASSQMAGKDTQYF. Complete variable domain (other parts from reference TRBV5-6 and TRBJ2-3): DAGVTQSPTHLIKTRGQQVTLRCSPKSGHDTVSWYQQALGQGPQFIFQYYEEEERQRGNFPDRFSGHQFPNYSSELNVNALLLGDSALYLCASSQMAGKDTQYFGPGTRLTVL.